This TCR beta chain was observed in a study of graft-versus-host responses after intestinal transplantation. Across the whole study: Anti-thymocyte globulin was used for induction in all recipients, who then took tacrolimus and steroids for approximately 3 years. General study results and limits: Recipient-marrow GvH clones were detected, some having first appeared in ileum or blood.

With respect to this clone: Its antigen remains unknown.

The protocol was immunoSEQ multiplex PCR, while the TCRdb copy is restricted to in-frame clones and leaves out a portion. The sample lists roughly 120,000 clones, approximately 90% occurring once. Germline CDR1 is SGHRS and CDR2 is YFSETQ. This CDR3 comprises 15 residues. The V and J ends lost 2 bases and 0 bases respectively, with 8 bases between them. The genes are TRBV5-1 and TRBJ1-4; D might be TRBD1 (6 bases). The source was unstimulated CD4+ T cells sorted from spleen or lymph node cells, collected before intestinal transplant. This TCR derives from a human donor who received an intestinal transplant. The CDR3 DNA reads TGCGCCAGCAGCTTCGGGACATCAACTAATGAAAAACTGTTTTTT. It encodes CASSFGTSTNEKLFF.